The source of this TCR beta chain is a study of T cells in tuberculosis. Findings and limits, study-wide: Smaller alpha distances in active tuberculosis partly reflected shorter CDR3-alpha lengths.

As concerns this clone: Its target is not known.

The method was immunoSEQ multiplex PCR; TCRdb's version includes in-frame clones alone and lacks a portion of them. The top ten hold around 3.5% of the sample, which has under 45,000 clones, roughly 96% seen once. The CDR3 has 16 amino acids. In germline, CDR1 is SGHAT, CDR2 FQNNGV. V shed 0 bases and J shed 3 bases, with 13 bases lying between them. The receptor's source is a donor between 10 and 35 years old with latent tuberculosis or without tuberculosis infection. V and J are TRBV11-2 and TRBJ2-3, with D tentatively TRBD2 (6 bases). The sample was PBMCs. The CDR3 DNA follows: TGTGCCAGCAGCTTAGAAGGAGGGGATCCTACAGATACGCAGTATTTT. Translating it yields CASSLEGGDPTDTQYF.